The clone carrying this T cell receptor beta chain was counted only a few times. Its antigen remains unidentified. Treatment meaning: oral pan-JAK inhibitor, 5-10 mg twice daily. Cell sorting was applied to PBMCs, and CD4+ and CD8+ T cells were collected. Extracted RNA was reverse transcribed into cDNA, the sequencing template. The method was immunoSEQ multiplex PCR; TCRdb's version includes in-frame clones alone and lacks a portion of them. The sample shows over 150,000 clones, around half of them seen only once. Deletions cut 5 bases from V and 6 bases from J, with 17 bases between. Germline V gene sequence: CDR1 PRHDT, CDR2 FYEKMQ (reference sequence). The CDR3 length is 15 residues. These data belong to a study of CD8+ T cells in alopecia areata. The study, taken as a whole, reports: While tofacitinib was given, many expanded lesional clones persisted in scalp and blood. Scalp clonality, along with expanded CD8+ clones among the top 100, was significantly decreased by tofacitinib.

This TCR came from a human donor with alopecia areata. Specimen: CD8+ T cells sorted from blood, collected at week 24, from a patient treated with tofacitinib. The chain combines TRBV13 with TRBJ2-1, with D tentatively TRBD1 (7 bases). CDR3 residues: CASSPRGTEGNEQFF. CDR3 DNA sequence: TGTGCCAGCAGCCCACGGGGGACAGAGGGCAATGAGCAGTTCTTC.